What follows describes a single T cell receptor (beta chain). Antigen unknown. Isolating PBMCs gave at least 6.5 million of these cells per sample. This specimen belongs to a study of blood T cells in healthy people across ages. Study findings and constraints: The lack of PBMC sorting stopped any conclusive naive versus antigen-experienced comparison.

The V and J ends lost 4 bases and 9 bases, in that order; junction bases with no gene match: 12. The germline CDR1 and CDR2 sequences are MDHEN and SYDVKM. The CDR3 runs to 14 residues. The use of a sample-barcoded 5' primer and a J-beta primer mix characterized a second PCR of roughly 7 to 11 cycles. TCRdb passed the 5' RACE reads through MiXCR, listing each CDR3 protein once. The data show approximately 800,000 distinct CDR3 sequences, 58% seen once. The specimen sequenced was blood. The sequence derives from a man aged 25 to 40 in good health. This chain links TRBV28 with TRBJ2-7, with TRBD2 identical over 7 bases. The CDR3 DNA is TGTGCCAGCAGTTCCAGACTAGCCGCCGACGGGCAGTACTTC. This codes for CASSSRLAADGQYF.